What follows are 28 T cell receptor beta chains derived from one specimen sequenced in a study of CD4+ T cells in melanoma. Data came from immunoSEQ multiplex PCR; TCRdb stores just in-frame clones and leaves some out. This table has 10,000 or so clones, roughly 62% appearing once. Material: cells from a culture (not recorded whether cultured in vitro). Receptors were obtained from a human donor with melanoma.

This rearrangement joins TRBV28 to TRBJ2-2; D call uncertain. Germline V gene lookup returns CDR1 MDHEN and CDR2 SYDVKM. Between the trimmed V and J ends, which lost 7 bases and 7 bases, there was a span of 7 bases. CDR3 length: 11 residues. As DNA, the CDR3 is TGTGCCAGCAACGTCCGCGGGGAGCTGTTTTTT. Amino acid sequence: CASNVRGELFF.

The chain links TRBV4-2 to TRBJ2-6, with 7 positions matching TRBD1. Per the germline V gene, CDR1 is LGHNA and CDR2 is YNFKEQ. The V gene end was trimmed by 1 base and the J gene end by 0 bases; junction bases not matched to a gene: 6. This CDR3 has 18 residues. The CDR3 loop reads CASSQVKGQLSGANVLTF. DNA for the CDR3: TGTGCCAGCAGCCAAGTTAAGGGACAGCTCTCTGGGGCCAACGTCCTGACTTTC.

This clone was observed a handful of times. The chain couples TRBV7-9 to TRBJ2-2; possibly TRBD1 for D (6 bases). Looked up from germline, CDR1 is SEHNR and CDR2 is FQNEAQ (reference sequence). The CDR3 has 13 amino acids. V was trimmed by 2 bases and J by 9 bases, leaving 10 bases between them. CDR3 in DNA: TGTGCCAGCAGCTTACCCGGGGACAGGGAGCTGTTTTTT. It encodes CASSLPGDRELFF.

The CDR3 here is CASANLFRQGLKNIQYF. CDR3 coding DNA: TGTGCCAGCGCTAACCTTTTCCGACAGGGGCTAAAAAACATTCAGTACTTC. V gene TRBV27 combines with J gene TRBJ2-4; 8 bases line up with TRBD1. Germline trimming cut 8 bases from V and 4 bases from J; bases unmatched to any gene: 16. This CDR3 is built from 17 residues. Germline values: CDR1 MNHEY, CDR2 SMNVEV (reference sequence).

In its sample, this clone was seen a few times. The chain joins TRBV29-1 to TRBJ1-2; TRBD1 matches 7 bases. V lost 3 bases to trimming and J lost 0 bases; unmatched junction nucleotides: 4. The CDR3 covers 14 residues. CDR1 is SQVTM, CDR2 ANQGSEA, per germline. The CDR3 protein is CSVEPGTANYGYTF. Written as DNA, the CDR3 is TGCAGCGTTGAGCCCGGGACAGCTAACTATGGCTACACCTTC.

This chain connects TRBV14 to TRBJ2-7; D is undetermined. This CDR3 has 16 amino acids. Germline assignment: CDR1 SGHDN and CDR2 FVKESK. The V and J ends lost 3 bases and 0 bases respectively, with 15 bases between them. The CDR3: CASSHLTDPSSYEQYF. The CDR3 bases are TGTGCCAGCAGCCATCTGACGGACCCTAGCTCCTACGAGCAGTACTTC.

V and J are TRBV5-5 and TRBJ1-3; possible D gene TRBD1, 5 bases. The CDR3 spans 14 residues. Trimming removed 4 bases at V and 8 bases at J, with 16 bases between. Looked up from germline, CDR1 is SGHKS and CDR2 is YYEKEE (reference sequence). The CDR3 bases are TGTGCCAGCAGCACGGACGCAGGGCGGGACACCATATATTTT. Its protein product is CASSTDAGRDTIYF.

This chain joins TRBV2 and TRBJ2-3; D is uncertain. The V gene lost 4 bases and the J gene lost 1 base, with 9 bases spanning the gap. Looked up from germline, CDR1 is SNHLY and CDR2 is FYNNEI. This CDR3 spans 14 amino acids. CDR3 sequence reads: CASSASGGTDTQYF. CDR3 bases: TGTGCCAGCAGTGCTTCTGGGGGCACAGATACGCAGTATTTT.

The chain combines TRBV7-8 with TRBJ2-5; weak D call: TRBD2 (6 bases). Germline V gives CDR1 SGHVS, CDR2 FQNEAQ. V was pared by 9 bases and J by 5 bases, with 16 bases between. The CDR3 sequence is 13 residues long. The CDR3 spells CASQYAGRETQYF. CDR3 nucleotides: TGTGCCAGTCAGTACGCGGGACGCGAGACCCAGTACTTC.

The chain links TRBV4-1 to TRBJ1-1; D unresolved. Trimming left V 2 bases short and J 4 bases short, with 8 bases between. Germline V gene lookup returns CDR1 MGHRA and CDR2 YSYEKL. There are 13 residues in the CDR3. CDR3 protein: CASSQLKGTEAFF. The CDR3 DNA is TGCGCCAGCAGCCAATTGAAGGGCACTGAAGCTTTCTTT.

The gene calls are TRBV7-9 and TRBJ2-1, with TRBD2 matching over 9 bases. V was clipped by 0 bases and J by 3 bases; unmatched bases: 9. Germline V gene lookup returns CDR1 SEHNR and CDR2 FQNEAQ (reference sequence). The CDR3 is 18 residues long. CDR3 DNA: TGTGCCAGCAGCTTAGCCTCCATCCGGCGGGGGGGCTACAATGAGCAGTTCTTC. Protein: CASSLASIRRGGYNEQFF.

In DNA, the CDR3 is TGTGCCTGGGAGGGACAGGGGAATTCACCCCTCCACTTT. Protein product: CAWEGQGNSPLHF. The rearrangement uses TRBV30 and TRBJ1-6, with 10 bases that match TRBD1. V lost 5 bases and J lost 7; bases outside the gene matches: 2. The CDR3 contains 13 residues. In germline, CDR1 is GTSNPN, CDR2 SVGIG (reference sequence).

This clone has a handful of counts. The V call is TRBV6-5, the J call TRBJ2-7; 7 bases fit TRBD2. V lost 0 bases, J lost 6 bases, and 8 bases stayed unmatched. CDR1 is MNHEY, CDR2 SVGAGI, per germline. The CDR3 runs to 15 residues. The CDR3 DNA reads as TGTGCCAGCAGTTACTCAAGCGGGGTTTCCCCCGAGCAGTACTTC. It codes for CASSYSSGVSPEQYF.

This clone counts as medium-sized. The chain uses TRBV11-2 and TRBJ2-7; 7 positions match TRBD1. The CDR3 is 14 amino acids. V was pared by 5 bases and J by 7 bases, with 11 bases of the junction left unmatched. Germline loops: CDR1 SGHAT, CDR2 FQNNGV. CDR3 in amino acids: CASSRLGQRGEQYF. CDR3 sequence (DNA): TGTGCCAGCAGCCGCCTGGGACAGCGCGGAGAGCAGTACTTC. Full variable domain (remainder filled in from reference TRBV11-2 and TRBJ2-7): EAGVAQSPRYKIIEKRQSVAFWCNPISGHATLYWYQQILGQGPKLLIQFQNNGVVDDSQLPKDRFSAERLKGVDSTLKIQPAKLEDSAVYLCASSRLGQRGEQYFGPGTRLTVT.

The rearrangement joins TRBV5-1 to TRBJ2-7; D is possibly TRBD2 (6 bases). The V gene's germline CDR1 is SGHRS and CDR2 YFSETQ. Trimming shortened V by 0 bases and J by 3 bases, and 13 bases separated the two germline ends. The CDR3 length is 15 residues. The chain's CDR3 is CASSLGGGSVYEQYF. CDR3 nucleotide sequence: TGCGCCAGCAGCTTGGGGGGAGGATCTGTCTACGAGCAGTACTTC.

The gene calls are TRBV4-2 and TRBJ2-1, with 12 nucleotides matching TRBD1. Germline-derived CDR1 and CDR2 are LGHNA and YNFKEQ. Trimming cost V 3 bases and J 8 bases; bases outside gene matches: 11. There are 17 residues in the CDR3. The CDR3 loop reads CASSQQARDRGLDEQFF. In nucleotides, the CDR3 is TGTGCCAGCAGCCAGCAAGCCCGGGACAGGGGGCTGGATGAGCAGTTCTTC.

This clone was seen a handful of times. This chain joins TRBV5-1 and TRBJ2-7; D gene uncertain. Trimming cost V 0 bases and J 3 bases, with 7 bases left between them. Looked up from germline, CDR1 is SGHRS and CDR2 is YFSETQ. The CDR3 has 13 amino acids. The CDR3 sequence: CASSLGQIYEQYF. In nucleotides, the CDR3 is TGCGCCAGCAGCTTGGGTCAGATCTACGAGCAGTACTTC.

The chain joins TRBV11-2 to TRBJ2-1, with D hard to call. Germline-derived CDR1 and CDR2 are SGHAT and FQNNGV. Trimming pared 2 bases from V and 5 bases from J, leaving 13 bases between. CDR3 length: 15 amino acids. CDR3 region: CASSLNIGYNNEQFF. CDR3 nucleotide sequence: TGTGCCAGCAGCTTAAATATAGGTTATAACAATGAGCAGTTCTTC.

This clone is categorized as medium-sized. The J gene is TRBJ1-2, the V gene TRBV6-6, with a tentative D call TRBD1 (6 bases). The germline V gene has CDR1 MNHNY and CDR2 SVGAGI (reference sequence). There are 16 residues in the CDR3. V dropped 4 bases and J dropped 0 bases, with 15 bases sitting between them. In DNA, the CDR3 is TGTGCCAGCAGTTCGGGATACAGGGCTTCTAACTATGGCTACACCTTC. Encoded protein: CASSSGYRASNYGYTF.

This clone is a singleton in its sample. The rearrangement links TRBV6-5 to TRBJ1-1, with a possible D match to TRBD1 (5 bases). Germline assignment: CDR1 MNHEY and CDR2 SVGAGI. V dropped 2 bases and J dropped 7 bases, with 11 bases sitting between them. The CDR3 extends over 13 amino acids. The CDR3 protein is CASSYGGGSEAFF. For the CDR3, the DNA is TGTGCCAGCAGTTACGGTGGGGGGAGTGAAGCTTTCTTT.

The chain joins TRBV7-9 to TRBJ2-1; D is unresolved. This CDR3 region has 12 residues. Trimming removed 8 bases at V and 12 bases at J, with 17 bases between. Per the germline V gene, CDR1 is SEHNR and CDR2 is FQNEAQ (reference sequence). The CDR3, as DNA: TGTGCCAGCTCCTCCCCAACTCAGCGGCAGTTCTTC. As protein: CASSSPTQRQFF.

The rearrangement uses TRBV19 and TRBJ1-1; D is possibly TRBD1 (6 bases). Germline V lookup: CDR1 LNHDA, CDR2 SQIVND (reference sequence). V dropped 6 bases and J dropped 3 bases, with 17 bases sitting between them. The CDR3 runs to 15 residues. CDR3 protein: CASSPRQVWDTEAFF. Here the CDR3 DNA reads TGTGCCAGTAGCCCACGACAGGTTTGGGACACTGAAGCTTTCTTT.

The gene calls are TRBV30 and TRBJ2-3; 7 bases line up with TRBD1. The length of the CDR3 is 16 residues. The V and J ends lost 1 base and 2 bases, in that order; junction bases with no gene match: 9. Germline V CDR1 and CDR2: GTSNPN, SVGIG (reference sequence). CDR3 sequence (DNA): TGTGCCTGGAGTGCCGCGACAGGGATACTCACAGATACGCAGTATTTT. Amino acids: CAWSAATGILTDTQYF.

This chain connects TRBV10-1 to TRBJ1-2; D may be TRBD1 (5 bases). Germline CDR1 WNHNN, CDR2 SYGVQD (reference sequence). CDR3 length: 13 amino acids. V was cut by 3 bases and J by 10 bases, with 15 bases left in between. This CDR3 is CASSDAGYKDYTF. The CDR3 DNA is TGCGCCAGCAGTGACGCAGGGTATAAGGACTACACCTTC.

The V call is TRBV11-2, the J call TRBJ2-1; D is undetermined. Germline loops: CDR1 SGHAT, CDR2 FQNNGV. The CDR3 is 13 residues long. Trimming shortened V by 1 base and J by 7 bases, and 8 bases separated the two germline ends. CDR3 sequence (DNA): TGTGCCAGCAGCTTAGTGGGAACGAATGAGCAGTTCTTC. It is translated as CASSLVGTNEQFF.

This clone has just a few counts. The CDR3 loop reads CSGMGQGSEKLFF. The CDR3 DNA reads as TGCAGCGGCATGGGACAGGGTAGCGAAAAACTGTTTTTT. The chain recombines TRBV29-1 with TRBJ1-4, with TRBD1 matching 9 bases. CDR1 SQVTM and CDR2 ANQGSEA come from the germline V gene. This CDR3 is built from 13 residues. Trimming cost V 7 bases and J 8 bases; bases outside gene matches: 8.

This clone has a handful of counts. V gene TRBV28 combines with J gene TRBJ2-7; no clear D gene. Germline V CDR1 and CDR2: MDHEN, SYDVKM. The germline V and J ends were trimmed by 6 bases and 4 bases, with 16 bases remaining between them. The length of the CDR3 is 14 residues. The CDR3 loop is CASRVGSPPYEQYF. The CDR3 bases are TGTGCCAGCAGGGTGGGATCCCCACCATACGAGCAGTACTTC.

Note on this clone: One end of the junction varies from germline; a read error may be responsible. V gene TRBV7-9 combines with J gene TRBJ1-2; D possibly corresponds to TRBD1 (5 bases). CDR3 length: 13 residues. Germline CDR1 is SEHNR and CDR2 is FQNEAQ (reference sequence). CDR3 in DNA: TGTGCCAGCAGCTTATCTTCCGCTAGGGGTATCGCCTTC. Translated: CASSLSSARGIAF.